One and the same sample provided the 27 T cell receptor beta chains below, sequenced in a study of OX40 agonist ivuxolimab in advanced cancers. Libraries were built with the immunoSEQ multiplex PCR assay. The table was pulled from immuneACCESS by TCRdb, which kept in-frame rearrangements only. Such tables lose some clones; where checked, under half of the loss comes from unresolved V genes, and the rest has no known cause. The sample contains some 30,000 clones, just under 90% of them found a single time. Of the sample, roughly 34% is held by the ten largest clones. This specimen consisted of CD4+ or CD8+ T cells sorted from blood, obtained in a trial of the OX40 agonist ivuxolimab. These receptors originate from an adult with an advanced solid tumor such as melanoma, head and neck, liver or kidney cancer.

V gene TRBV2 combines with J gene TRBJ2-1, with 12 bases that match TRBD1. V lost 6 bases, J lost 9 bases, and 3 bases stayed unmatched. The CDR3 covers 13 residues. Germline loops: CDR1 SNHLY, CDR2 FYNNEI. CDR3 nucleotide sequence: TGTGCCAGCAGGGGGACAGGGGGCCTTGAGCAGTTCTTC. Translating it yields CASRGTGGLEQFF.

The chain recombines TRBV28 with TRBJ2-7; 9 bases map to TRBD2. CDR3 size: 13 residues. Germline CDR1 MDHEN, CDR2 SYDVKM. Unmatched junction bases numbered 4, after V lost 5 bases and J lost 5 bases. The CDR3 coding sequence is TGTGCCAGCAGTCTTGGACTAGCGAACGAGCAGTACTTC. Its protein product is CASSLGLANEQYF. Using reference TRBV28 and TRBJ2-7 for the parts outside the CDR3, the full variable domain is DVKVTQSSRYLVKRTGEKVFLECVQDMDHENMFWYRQDPGLGLRLIYFSYDVKMKEKGDIPEGYSVSREKKERFSLILESASTNQTSMYLCASSLGLANEQYFGPGTRLTVT.

J is TRBJ2-1 and V is TRBV9; possible D gene TRBD2, 7 bases. Germline V gene sequence: CDR1 SGDLS, CDR2 YYNGEE. The CDR3 runs to 16 residues. The ends were cut back, 4 bases at V and 8 bases at J, with 22 bases in the middle. The CDR3 DNA reads TGTGCCAGCAGCTTCAGCCGGGGGGCTAGCCGTCATGAGCAGTTCTTC. Its protein product is CASSFSRGASRHEQFF.

This chain connects TRBV27 to TRBJ2-3; the D is unclear. This CDR3 spans 16 amino acids. The V gene lost 8 bases and the J gene lost 5 bases, with 23 bases spanning the gap. CDR1 MNHEY and CDR2 SMNVEV come from the germline V gene (reference sequence). CDR3 coding DNA: TGTGCCAGCTCTCCCCATCGGGTAGAGGTGATAGATACGCAGTATTTT. It specifies CASSPHRVEVIDTQYF.

This chain joins TRBV4-1 and TRBJ1-5, with TRBD1 identical over 9 bases. Germline V gene lookup returns CDR1 MGHRA and CDR2 YSYEKL. V shed 5 bases, J shed 4 bases, and the junction held 6 bases outside the gene matches. This CDR3 has 15 amino acids. As DNA, the CDR3 is TGCGCCAGCAGCACCGGGACAGGGCTTAATCAGCCCCAGCATTTT. Translated, it gives CASSTGTGLNQPQHF.

This chain links TRBV11-2 with TRBJ2-7, with D possibly TRBD2 on 5 matching bases. The CDR3 extends over 15 amino acids. The V gene lost 8 bases and the J gene lost 0 bases, with 17 bases spanning the gap. Germline CDR1 and CDR2: SGHAT and FQNNGV. CDR3 region: CASEPLMGDSYEQYF. CDR3 bases: TGTGCCAGCGAGCCACTAATGGGAGACTCCTACGAGCAGTACTTC.

J is TRBJ2-1 and V is TRBV7-9, with TRBD1 as a possible D gene (6 bases). The CDR3 has 13 amino acids. Trimming pared 5 bases from V and 5 bases from J, leaving 10 bases between. Germline-derived CDR1 and CDR2 are SEHNR and FQNEAQ (reference sequence). CDR3 sequence (DNA): TGTGCCAGCAGCCAGGACAGCCACAATGAGCAGTTCTTC. Translating it yields CASSQDSHNEQFF.

About this clone: Sequence at one end of the junction differs from germline and may be a read error. The chain links TRBV10-3 to TRBJ1-5; 7 bases are shared with TRBD1. This CDR3 is 14 amino acids long. CDR1 is ENHRY and CDR2 is SYGVKD in the germline V gene. The CDR3, as DNA: TGTGCCAGCAGTACGGGACAGAAAAATCAGCCCCAGCATTTT. Translated: CASSTGQKNQPQHF.

The J gene is TRBJ2-4, the V gene TRBV10-3; D is unresolved. There are 13 residues in the CDR3. Germline V lookup: CDR1 ENHRY, CDR2 SYGVKD. Trimming removed 0 bases at V and 5 bases at J, with 5 bases between. The chain's CDR3 is CAISESQQNIQYF. In nucleotides, the CDR3 is TGTGCCATCAGTGAGTCGCAACAAAACATTCAGTACTTC.

The V gene is TRBV28, the J gene TRBJ2-7, with no clear D. Germline CDR1 and CDR2: MDHEN and SYDVKM. Trimming left V 7 bases short and J 6 bases short, with 16 bases between. The CDR3 is made up of 13 amino acids. The CDR3 region has the DNA TGTGCCAGCAAACCCGAGCTAAGGGCCGAGCAGTACTTC. Translated, it gives CASKPELRAEQYF.

V and J are TRBV7-8 and TRBJ2-3; possibly TRBD1 for D (5 bases). The CDR3 has 15 amino acids. Trimming left V 7 bases short and J 1 base short, with 15 bases between. In germline, CDR1 is SGHVS, CDR2 FQNEAQ. CDR3 bases: TGTGCCAGCACCTCTCCCGGACACCGCACAGATACGCAGTATTTT. This translates into CASTSPGHRTDTQYF.

The chain links TRBV28 to TRBJ2-5; TRBD2 matches 12 bases. Germline lookup yields CDR1 MDHEN and CDR2 SYDVKM. Trimming took 1 base from V and 5 from J; bases not matched to a gene: 5. This CDR3 has 16 residues. CDR3 protein: CASSLSLAGGWETQYF. In DNA form, the CDR3 reads TGTGCCAGCAGTTTATCCCTAGCGGGAGGGTGGGAGACCCAGTACTTC.

This chain connects TRBV5-3 to TRBJ1-1; 9 nucleotides align to TRBD1. TRBV5-3 is identified as an open reading frame with a role that is uncertain. Losses at the gene ends were 1 base for V and 4 bases for J; bases not matched to a gene: 2. The CDR3 runs to 14 residues. The CDR3 reads CARSLRDRATEAFF. For the CDR3, the DNA is TGTGCCAGAAGCTTGAGGGACAGGGCCACTGAAGCTTTCTTT.

The chain carries TRBV2 and TRBJ1-5; D ambiguous. Trimming pared 10 bases from V and 4 bases from J, leaving 17 bases between. Germline CDR1 SNHLY, CDR2 FYNNEI. CDR3 length equals 14 residues. The CDR3 region has the DNA TGTGCCATCTCAAGTGGTGGAGGAAATCAGCCCCAGCATTTT. This gives the protein CAISSGGGNQPQHF.

Only a few counts were recorded for this clone. The CDR3 sequence is CASSLGGGTEAFF. CDR3 bases: TGTGCCAGCAGTTTAGGGGGGGGGACTGAAGCTTTCTTT. This chain joins TRBV27 and TRBJ1-1; weak D call: TRBD1 (5 bases). The CDR3 consists of 13 residues. The V gene lost 2 bases and the J gene lost 5 bases, with 9 bases spanning the gap. Per the germline V gene, CDR1 is MNHEY and CDR2 is SMNVEV (reference sequence).

This clone was seen only a few times. V gene TRBV4-1 combines with J gene TRBJ1-5; a possible D gene is TRBD1 (5 bases). This CDR3 is built from 16 residues. Germline CDR1 MGHRA, CDR2 YSYEKL. Trimming shortened V by 3 bases and J by 5 bases, and 17 bases separated the two germline ends. The CDR3 nucleotides read TGCGCCAGCAGCCACGTCCGGGGCGCGGGCGATCAGCCCCAGCATTTT. It specifies CASSHVRGAGDQPQHF.

The chain couples TRBV2 to TRBJ2-7; D is unclear. The CDR3 consists of 11 residues. Per the germline V gene, CDR1 is SNHLY and CDR2 is FYNNEI. Trimming removed 1 base from V and 5 bases from J, with 3 bases in between. The CDR3 sequence: CASSEGNEQYF. The CDR3 bases are TGTGCCAGCAGTGAAGGGAACGAGCAGTACTTC. The full variable domain, with the rest looked up from reference TRBV2 and TRBJ2-7, is EPEVTQTPSHQVTQMGQEVILRCVPISNHLYFYWYRQILGQKVEFLVSFYNNEISEKSEIFDDQFSVERPDGSNFTLKIRSTKLEDSAMYFCASSEGNEQYFGPGTRLTVT.

V usage is TRBV9 and J usage is TRBJ1-1; 9 bases fit TRBD1. Germline V gene data show CDR1 as SGDLS and CDR2 as YYNGEE. The CDR3 consists of 16 residues. V shed 4 bases and J 1 base; nucleotides not matched to a gene: 8. In DNA form, the CDR3 reads TGTGCCAGCAGCACGCACCGGACAGGGGAGAACACTGAAGCTTTCTTT. It yields the protein CASSTHRTGENTEAFF.

V gene TRBV7-2 combines with J gene TRBJ1-5; D not resolved. CDR3 length equals 14 residues. CDR1 is SGHTA and CDR2 is FQGNSA in the germline V gene. Trimming removed 5 bases from V and 0 bases from J, with 8 bases in between. This CDR3 is CASSKIYSNQPQHF. CDR3 bases: TGTGCCAGCAGCAAAATCTATAGCAATCAGCCCCAGCATTTT.

This chain joins TRBV2 and TRBJ2-1, with 8 bases that match TRBD2. The ends lost 2 bases at V and 3 bases at J; junction bases unmatched: 3. CDR3 length: 15 amino acids. From germline, CDR1 is SNHLY and CDR2 FYNNEI. CDR3 DNA: TGTGCCAGCAGTGAACGGAGCGGGGGCTACAATGAGCAGTTCTTC. It specifies CASSERSGGYNEQFF. Full variable domain (rest looked up from reference TRBV2 and TRBJ2-1): EPEVTQTPSHQVTQMGQEVILRCVPISNHLYFYWYRQILGQKVEFLVSFYNNEISEKSEIFDDQFSVERPDGSNFTLKIRSTKLEDSAMYFCASSERSGGYNEQFFGPGTRLTVL.

The chain links TRBV19 to TRBJ2-7; the D gene is possibly TRBD2 (6 bases). Germline V gives CDR1 LNHDA, CDR2 SQIVND (reference sequence). V was pared by 2 bases and J by 5 bases, with 7 bases between. The CDR3 totals 12 residues. The DNA of the CDR3 is TGTGCCAGTAGTATAAGGGAGGACGAGCAGTACTTC. Encoded protein: CASSIREDEQYF.

J is TRBJ2-7 and V is TRBV5-1; no definite D call. CDR1 is SGHRS, CDR2 YFSETQ, per germline. This CDR3 comprises 14 residues. Trimming removed 2 bases from V and 2 bases from J, with 11 bases in between. The CDR3: CASSLALPAYEQYF. The DNA for the CDR3 is TGCGCCAGCAGCTTAGCTCTCCCTGCCTACGAGCAGTACTTC. The variable domain in full, completed from reference TRBV5-1 and TRBJ2-7, reads KAGVTQTPRYLIKTRGQQVTLSCSPISGHRSVSWYQQTPGQGLQFLFEYFSETQRNKGNFPGRFSGRQFSNSRSEMNVSTLELGDSALYLCASSLALPAYEQYFGPGTRLTVT.

This rearrangement joins TRBV5-1 to TRBJ1-2; 7 bases map to TRBD1. This CDR3 spans 17 amino acids. V shed 0 bases, J shed 4 bases, and the junction held 12 bases outside the gene matches. Germline CDR1 and CDR2: SGHRS and YFSETQ. CDR3 region: CASSLAFRDSGLYGYTF. In DNA form, the CDR3 reads TGCGCCAGCAGCTTGGCCTTCCGGGACAGTGGACTCTATGGCTACACCTTC.

The gene calls are TRBV7-8 and TRBJ2-7; TRBD1 or TRBD2 may be the D gene (5 bases each). Trimming removed 5 bases from V and 3 bases from J, with 14 bases in between. The CDR3 runs to 14 residues. CDR1 is SGHVS and CDR2 is FQNEAQ in the germline V gene. The CDR3 bases are TGTGCCAGCAGCCCATCGGGACCTCACTACGAGCAGTACTTC. Encoded protein: CASSPSGPHYEQYF.

This clone has just a few counts. CDR3 sequence (DNA): TGTGCCAGCAGCCCTGCGACAGGGGCCATGAACACTGAAGCTTTCTTT. This translates into CASSPATGAMNTEAFF. This sequence joins TRBV7-9 and TRBJ1-1, with 8 bases lining up with TRBD1. The CDR3 runs to 16 residues. Germline CDR1 is SEHNR and CDR2 is FQNEAQ (reference sequence). The ends lost 5 bases at V and 0 bases at J; junction bases unmatched: 8.

The chain is built from TRBV15 and TRBJ2-7; a possible D gene is TRBD1 (6 bases). Germline CDR1 and CDR2: LNHNV and YYDKDF (reference sequence). The CDR3 loop spans 17 amino acids. Between the trimmed V and J ends, which lost 2 bases and 5 bases, there was a span of 22 bases. As DNA, the CDR3 is TGTGCCACCAGCAGATCGATCGGCAGGGGAGAACTCCACGAGCAGTACTTC. This translates into CATSRSIGRGELHEQYF.

The CDR3 bases are TGTGCCAGTAGTCCGGTTAGGGACTCCTACGAGCAGTACTTC. This sequence encodes CASSPVRDSYEQYF. The chain employs TRBV19 and TRBJ2-7; D is unresolved. Germline CDR1 and CDR2: LNHDA and SQIVND (reference sequence). The CDR3 runs to 14 residues. Between the trimmed V and J ends, which lost 5 bases and 0 bases, there was a span of 11 bases. The whole variable domain, filled in from reference TRBV19 and TRBJ2-7, reads DGGITQSPKYLFRKEGQNVTLSCEQNLNHDAMYWYRQDPGQGLRLIYYSQIVNDFQKGDIAEGYSVSREKKESFPLTVTSAQKNPTAFYLCASSPVRDSYEQYFGPGTRLTVT.